This is a list of T cell receptor beta chains from one sample in a study of blood T cell repertoires in COVID-19. Assay: immunoSEQ multiplex PCR; the TCRdb copy retains only in-frame clones and omits some. Counted here are about 53,000 clones, about nine tenths occurring once; the ten biggest clones make up around 2.9%. The sample was peripheral blood. The receptors shown here come from a man older than 75 with acute or convalescent COVID-19. Each CDR3 is given with its conserved first and last residue. The D gene is left open where the match is weak. Not every row has a clone size; where given, it reads once, few, many or a size class.

j_gene: TRBJ2-1; d_gene: TRBD2; v_gene: TRBV4-1; abundance: -; CDR3nt: TGCGCCAGCAGCCAGCTCTTTGGGGCGGGGGGGAATGACAATGAGCAGTTCTTC; CDR3aa: CASSQLFGAGGNDNEQFF
j_gene: TRBJ2-7; d_gene: TRBD1; v_gene: TRBV5-1; abundance: -; CDR3nt: TGCGCCAGCAGCCCCGGGACAGGGGAGTCCTACGAGCAGTACTTC; CDR3aa: CASSPGTGESYEQYF
j_gene: TRBJ2-2; d_gene: TRBD1; v_gene: TRBV6-5; abundance: few; CDR3nt: TGTGCCAGCGGGCAGGGGGTGAACACCGGGGAGCTGTTTTTT; CDR3aa: CASGQGVNTGELFF
j_gene: TRBJ2-1; d_gene: TRBD1; v_gene: TRBV7-8; abundance: few; CDR3nt: TGTGCCAGCAGCGCAAAGTGGGACAGGGGTTACAATGAGCAGTTCTTC; CDR3aa: CASSAKWDRGYNEQFF
j_gene: TRBJ2-1; d_gene: TRBD2; v_gene: TRBV27; abundance: once; CDR3nt: TGTGCCAGCAGTTTGTTCCTAGCGGGGGTCAATGAGCAGTTCTTC; CDR3aa: CASSLFLAGVNEQFF
j_gene: TRBJ2-2; d_gene: -; v_gene: TRBV27; abundance: -; CDR3nt: TGTGCCAGCACGAGGGTTGCCACCGGGGAGCTGTTTTTT; CDR3aa: CASTRVATGELFF
j_gene: TRBJ2-7; d_gene: TRBD1; v_gene: TRBV18; abundance: -; CDR3nt: TGTGCCAGCTCACCAGGGACAGGGCGCTACGAGCAGTACTTC; CDR3aa: CASSPGTGRYEQYF
j_gene: TRBJ1-5; d_gene: -; v_gene: TRBV7-9; abundance: -; CDR3nt: TGTGCCAGCGCTGGGGGCCCAGGGGATCAGCCCCAGCATTTT; CDR3aa: CASAGGPGDQPQHF
j_gene: TRBJ2-1; d_gene: TRBD1; v_gene: TRBV5-1; abundance: -; CDR3nt: TGCGCCAGCAGACCCCGGGACAGGGGCGACTGGGTCGATGAGCAGTTCTTC; CDR3aa: CASRPRDRGDWVDEQFF
j_gene: TRBJ2-3; d_gene: TRBD2; v_gene: TRBV2; abundance: -; CDR3nt: TGTGCCGTTGCACGGAGTAGCGGGGGTAGCACAGATACGCAGTATTTT; CDR3aa: CAVARSSGGSTDTQYF
j_gene: TRBJ1-1; d_gene: -; v_gene: TRBV3-1/TRBV3-2; abundance: -; CDR3nt: TGTGCCAGCAGCCAAGGTGGAGTGACTACTTTCTTT; CDR3aa: CASSQGGVTTFF
j_gene: TRBJ2-1; d_gene: TRBD1; v_gene: TRBV3-1/TRBV3-2; abundance: -; CDR3nt: TGTGCCAGCAGCCAAGGCCACCGGGACAGCTATTACTACAATGAGCAGTTCTTC; CDR3aa: CASSQGHRDSYYYNEQFF
j_gene: TRBJ1-1; d_gene: TRBD1; v_gene: TRBV5-8; abundance: -; CDR3nt: TGTGCCAGCAGAGATAGGGGACAGGGATTGGAAGCTTTCTTT; CDR3aa: CASRDRGQGLEAFF
j_gene: TRBJ1-4; d_gene: TRBD1; v_gene: TRBV5-8; abundance: -; CDR3nt: TGTGCCAGCAGTACGGACAGGGGGTTTGCAACTAATGAAAAACTGTTTTTT; CDR3aa: CASSTDRGFATNEKLFF
j_gene: TRBJ1-5; d_gene: -; v_gene: TRBV19; abundance: -; CDR3nt: TGTGCCAGTAGTAGCCAGAAGAGGCAGCCCCAGCATTTT; CDR3aa: CASSSQKRQPQHF
j_gene: TRBJ1-4; d_gene: TRBD1; v_gene: TRBV7-2; abundance: few; CDR3nt: TGTGCCAGCAGCTTAGCGGACAGGGGGCGAGGGTGGACTAATGAAAAACTGTTTTTT; CDR3aa: CASSLADRGRGWTNEKLFF
j_gene: TRBJ2-3; d_gene: -; v_gene: TRBV6-5; abundance: -; CDR3nt: TGTGCCAGCACCAATCGTCTTCTAGCAACAGATACGCAGTATTTT; CDR3aa: CASTNRLLATDTQYF
j_gene: TRBJ1-3; d_gene: -; v_gene: TRBV7-9; abundance: -; CDR3nt: TGTGCCAGCAGCTTCCCAGGATCTGGAAACACCATATATTTT; CDR3aa: CASSFPGSGNTIYF
j_gene: TRBJ2-5; d_gene: -; v_gene: TRBV4-3; abundance: -; CDR3nt: TGCGCCAGCAGCCAAGATTCGCAGGGGAAGACCCAGTACTTC; CDR3aa: CASSQDSQGKTQYF
j_gene: TRBJ1-6; d_gene: TRBD1; v_gene: TRBV7-6; abundance: -; CDR3nt: TGTGCCAGCAGCCCCGGAGGACAGGCTGATTCACCCCTCCACTTT; CDR3aa: CASSPGGQADSPLHF
j_gene: TRBJ2-5; d_gene: -; v_gene: TRBV6-6; abundance: -; CDR3nt: TGTGCCAGCAGTGGCAGGGCAAACCAAGAGACCCAGTACTTC; CDR3aa: CASSGRANQETQYF
j_gene: TRBJ2-3; d_gene: -; v_gene: TRBV4-3; abundance: -; CDR3nt: TGCGCCAGCAGCCGGGCGGGATCCACAGATACGCAGTATTTT; CDR3aa: CASSRAGSTDTQYF
j_gene: TRBJ2-3; d_gene: TRBD1; v_gene: TRBV6-5; abundance: -; CDR3nt: TGTGCCAGCAAGCTACAGGGGGCAAGCACAGATACGCAGTATTTT; CDR3aa: CASKLQGASTDTQYF
j_gene: TRBJ2-2; d_gene: TRBD2; v_gene: TRBV3-1/TRBV3-2; abundance: medium-sized; CDR3nt: TGTGCCAGCAGCCAAGAAGCTAGCGGGGGGCGGAACACCGGGGAGCTGTTTTTT; CDR3aa: CASSQEASGGRNTGELFF